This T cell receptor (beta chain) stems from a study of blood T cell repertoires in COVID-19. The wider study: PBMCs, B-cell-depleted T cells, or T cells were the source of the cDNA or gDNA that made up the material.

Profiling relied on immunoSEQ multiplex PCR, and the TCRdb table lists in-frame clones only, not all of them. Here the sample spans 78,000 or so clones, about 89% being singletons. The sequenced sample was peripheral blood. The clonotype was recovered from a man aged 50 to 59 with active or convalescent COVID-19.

The CDR3 sequence is CASSLGGLAIEQFF. DNA for the CDR3: TGTGCCAGCAGCTTAGGAGGACTAGCGATCGAGCAGTTCTTC. The chain is built from TRBV13 and TRBJ2-1, with TRBD2 matching 9 bases. CDR1 and CDR2 from the germline V gene are PRHDT and FYEKMQ (reference sequence). There are 14 residues in the CDR3. V trimming: 0 bases; J trimming: 10 bases; junction bases outside the gene matches: 4.